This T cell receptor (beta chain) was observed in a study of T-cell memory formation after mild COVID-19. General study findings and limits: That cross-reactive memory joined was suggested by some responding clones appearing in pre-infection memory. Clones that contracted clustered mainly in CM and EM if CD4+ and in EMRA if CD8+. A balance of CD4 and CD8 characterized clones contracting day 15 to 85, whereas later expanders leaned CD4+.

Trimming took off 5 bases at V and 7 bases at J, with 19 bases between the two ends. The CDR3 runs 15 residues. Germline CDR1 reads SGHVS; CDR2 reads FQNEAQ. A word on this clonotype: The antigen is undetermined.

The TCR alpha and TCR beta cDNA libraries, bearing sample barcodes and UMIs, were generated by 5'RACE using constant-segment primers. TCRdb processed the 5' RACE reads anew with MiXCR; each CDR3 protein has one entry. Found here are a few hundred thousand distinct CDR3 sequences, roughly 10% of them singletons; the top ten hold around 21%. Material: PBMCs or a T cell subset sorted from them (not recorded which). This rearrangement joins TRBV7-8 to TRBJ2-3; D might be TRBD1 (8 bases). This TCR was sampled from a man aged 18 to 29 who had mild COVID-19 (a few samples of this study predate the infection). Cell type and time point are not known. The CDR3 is CASSHGRTGMYTQYF. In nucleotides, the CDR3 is TGTGCCAGCAGCCACGGGAGGACAGGGATGTATACGCAGTATTTT.